This TCR beta chain was captured by sequencing in a study of technical replicates of blood from a handful of donors. The method was immunoSEQ multiplex PCR; TCRdb's version includes in-frame clones alone and lacks a portion of them. The sample carries over 90,000 clones, about 96% recorded once. V lost 4 bases to trimming and J lost 4 bases; unmatched junction nucleotides: 4. This CDR3 is built from 14 residues. Germline CDR1 MNHEY, CDR2 SMNVEV (reference sequence). This TCR was recovered from a human donor in good health. The chain couples TRBV27 to TRBJ2-7; 10 bases line up with TRBD1. The sequenced material came from T cells isolated from PBMCs. CDR3 nucleotides: TGTGCCAGCAGTTCCGACAGGGGGCAATACGAGCAGTACTTC. Its translation: CASSSDRGQYEQYF.